These 27 T cell receptor beta chains were sequenced from one sample in a study of T cells in Graves' hyperthyroidism and ophthalmopathy (dated by TCRdb to between 2018 and 2020). Library preparation was by multiplex PCR. Instrument on record: Illumina HiSeq 2000. The TCR beta CDR3 regions were amplified from RNA transcripts. For the first round of RT-PCR on the TCR CDR3, the HTBI primer set was used together with the Qiagen OneStep RT-PCR kit. The public reads were reprocessed in TCRdb via fastp at Q25 and MiXCR, keeping in-frame beta chains. Entries are consolidated by CDR3 protein sequence, retaining the most common genes and DNA. The sample table holds around 450,000 distinct CDR3 sequences, of which 15% to 18% were seen once. 13% to 15% of the sample is taken by the ten largest. The sequenced sample was blood. These receptors came from a woman aged 18-35 years with Graves' hyperthyroidism.

This clonotype has only a few counts. This rearrangement joins TRBV24-1 to TRBJ1-2, with 10 bases that match TRBD1. There are 16 residues in the CDR3. Losses at the gene ends were 2 bases for V and 5 bases for J; bases not matched to a gene: 7. Germline loops: CDR1 KGHDR, CDR2 SFDVKD. The CDR3 sequence: CATSDSLGQGIYGYTF. The DNA of the CDR3 is TGTGCCACCAGTGATTCGCTGGGACAGGGGATTTATGGCTACACCTTC.

This clonotype showed up just a few times. This chain uses TRBV2 with TRBJ2-4; possible D gene TRBD1, 7 bases. The V and J ends lost 7 bases and 4 bases respectively, with 14 bases between them. The germline V gene has CDR1 SNHLY and CDR2 FYNNEI. The CDR3 is made up of 14 amino acids. This CDR3 is CASKGASEKNIQYF. In DNA, the CDR3 is TGTGCCAGCAAGGGGGCTAGCGAGAAAAACATTCAGTACTTC.

V and J are TRBV3-1 and TRBJ1-2; 8 bases align to TRBD1. CDR1 and CDR2 from the germline V gene are LGHDT and YNNKEL (reference sequence). The CDR3 runs to 14 residues. V was pared by 6 bases and J by 4 bases, with 7 bases of the junction left unmatched. CDR3 coding DNA: TGTGCCAGCAGGCCTCGGGACAGGCTCTATGGCTACACCTTC. Amino acids: CASRPRDRLYGYTF.

A few counts support this clonotype. This chain uses TRBV29-1 with TRBJ1-2; 7 bases fit TRBD1. This CDR3 comprises 13 residues. Trimming at V came to 4 bases and at J to 4 bases, leaving 6 bases not matched to a gene. Per germline, CDR1 SQVTM and CDR2 ANQGSEA. CDR3 loop: CSVGTGDGYGYTF. For the CDR3, the DNA is TGCAGCGTTGGGACAGGTGACGGCTATGGCTACACCTTC.

CDR3 DNA: TGTGCCAGCAGTTACCTGTCCCTGGGGTGGTCTGGAAACACCATATATTTT. This translates into CASSYLSLGWSGNTIYF. This chain joins TRBV6-5 and TRBJ1-3; D not resolved. This CDR3 has 17 residues. V lost 2 bases, J lost 1 base, and 15 bases lay in between. Germline CDR1 reads MNHEY; CDR2 reads SVGAGI.

The V call is TRBV20-1, the J call TRBJ1-3, with TRBD1 as a possible D gene (5 bases). V was trimmed by 7 bases and J by 0 bases, leaving 10 bases between them. The CDR3 extends over 13 amino acids. The germline V gene encodes CDR1 DFQATT and CDR2 SNEGSKA (reference sequence). The CDR3 nucleotides read TGCAGTGTTCTGGACAACTCTGGAAACACCATATATTTT. Translating it yields CSVLDNSGNTIYF.

This clonotype was seen more than once but under ten times. Here the CDR3 DNA reads TGTGCCAGCAGCCCGCTGCGGTCGAGCTATGGCTACACCTTC. Translated: CASSPLRSSYGYTF. J is TRBJ1-2 and V is TRBV3-1; D is ambiguous. Trimming cost V 4 bases and J 4 bases, with 13 bases left between them. Germline CDR1 LGHDT, CDR2 YNNKEL (reference sequence). CDR3 length: 14 residues.

The rearrangement uses TRBV29-1 and TRBJ2-7; maybe TRBD1 (5 bases). CDR3 length: 13 residues. Germline lookup yields CDR1 SQVTM and CDR2 ANQGSEA. Trimming cost V 5 bases and J 1 base, with 12 bases left between them. CDR3 sequence (DNA): TGCAGCGTTCGACAGATAACTTCCTACGAGCAGTACTTC. This gives the protein CSVRQITSYEQYF.

This clonotype was counted ten times or more. The chain uses TRBV28 and TRBJ2-2, with unresolved D. In germline, CDR1 is MDHEN, CDR2 SYDVKM. The CDR3 has 14 amino acids. V lost 5 bases to trimming and J lost 7 bases, with 14 bases between them. The CDR3 reads CASSIGKLGGELFF. DNA for the CDR3: TGTGCCAGCAGTATTGGGAAACTGGGCGGGGAGCTGTTTTTT.

For this clonotype: A much more abundant neighbour one base away suggests this may be a read error. The J gene is TRBJ1-2, the V gene TRBV6-2 or TRBV6-3; the D gene is possibly TRBD1 (5 bases). Germline CDR1 reads MNHEY; CDR2 reads SVGEGT. This CDR3 contains 16 residues. Deletions cut 6 bases from V and 0 bases from J, with 17 bases between. CDR3 nucleotides: TGTGCCAGCAGCCTGTCACGGGACGGAGCTAACTATGGCTACACCTTC. Protein sequence: CASSLSRDGANYGYTF.

This clonotype was recorded only once. Compared with germline, one end of the junction differs, possibly owing to a read error. The V gene is TRBV5-4, the J gene TRBJ2-5, with 7 bases aligning to TRBD1. From germline, CDR1 is SGHNT and CDR2 YYREEE (reference sequence). This CDR3 has 15 residues. CDR3 residues: CAGSRLDRTQETQYF. CDR3 nucleotides: TGTGCCGGCAGCCGGTTGGACAGGACCCAAGAGACCCAGTACTTC.

This clonotype showed up many times. The chain has TRBV6-2 or TRBV6-3 and TRBJ2-5; 9 bases fit TRBD2. Trimming cost V 6 bases and J 4 bases; bases outside gene matches: 6. The germline CDR1 and CDR2 sequences are MNHEY and SVGEGT. This CDR3 has 14 amino acids. This chain's CDR3 is CASSGRGGVETQYF. In nucleotides, the CDR3 is TGTGCCAGCAGCGGGCGGGGGGGCGTAGAGACCCAGTACTTC.

This clonotype appeared many times. The chain is built from TRBV3-1 and TRBJ2-5, with 7 bases lining up with TRBD1. Per germline, CDR1 LGHDT and CDR2 YNNKEL (reference sequence). Germline trimming cut 6 bases from V and 1 base from J; bases unmatched to any gene: 2. CDR3 length: 13 residues. CDR3 bases: TGTGCCAGCAGGCGGACAGGCCAAGAGACCCAGTACTTC. Its translation is CASRRTGQETQYF.

The rearrangement uses TRBV27 and TRBJ1-6; no clear D. CDR1 and CDR2 from the germline V gene are MNHEY and SMNVEV (reference sequence). The CDR3 runs 14 residues. V was clipped by 5 bases and J by 11 bases, with 16 bases between them. As DNA, the CDR3 is TGTGCCAGCAGTGCCCCCAGGACGGCCACACCCCTCCACTTT. Its translation is CASSAPRTATPLHF.

This clonotype came up many times. The chain couples TRBV6-6 to TRBJ1-3; tentatively, D is TRBD1 (5 bases). V was pared by 0 bases and J by 7 bases, with 19 bases between. The length of the CDR3 is 17 residues. In germline, CDR1 is MNHNY, CDR2 SVGAGI (reference sequence). CDR3 loop: CASSYSGVGTSVNTIYF. The CDR3 DNA sequence: TGTGCCAGCAGTTACTCAGGGGTCGGTACCAGCGTGAACACCATATATTTT.

This clonotype was seen a handful of times. An end of the junction does not agree with germline; a read error may underlie this. The rearrangement links TRBV5-1 to TRBJ2-7, with a tentative D call TRBD2 (6 bases). The germline V gene encodes CDR1 SGHRS and CDR2 YFSETQ. The CDR3 contains 16 residues. This chain's CDR3 is CASSLRWAGRDDEQYF. The CDR3, as DNA: TGTGCCAGCAGCTTACGTTGGGCCGGGAGAGACGACGAGCAGTACTTC.

The V and J genes are TRBV10-2 and TRBJ2-7; D might be TRBD1 or TRBD2, each matching 5 bases. Trimming removed 2 bases from V and 6 bases from J, with 20 bases in between. Per the germline V gene, CDR1 is WSHSY and CDR2 is SAAADI. The CDR3 runs to 16 residues. The CDR3 spells CASSEAAGRQGSEQYF. The CDR3 nucleotides are TGCGCCAGCAGTGAGGCTGCGGGTCGTCAGGGATCCGAGCAGTACTTC.

This clonotype was counted ten times or more. As DNA, the CDR3 is TGCAGCGTTGAACCATTCTACAGGGGATTGGAGGGGAACACTGAAGCTTTCTTT. It yields the protein CSVEPFYRGLEGNTEAFF. The chain uses TRBV29-1 and TRBJ1-1, with TRBD1 matching 7 bases. The J segment lost 1 base and the V segment lost 2 bases, leaving 16 bases of the junction unmatched. Germline-derived CDR1 and CDR2 are SQVTM and ANQGSEA. This CDR3 is 18 amino acids long.

This clonotype was counted at least ten times. V and J are TRBV6-1 and TRBJ1-2; 7 bases fit TRBD1. CDR1 MNHNS and CDR2 SASEGT come from the germline V gene. J was trimmed by 10 bases and V by 7 bases; bases with no gene match: 12. This CDR3 is built from 13 residues. CDR3 region: CASTNDREGSYTF. The CDR3 DNA sequence: TGTGCCAGCACCAACGACAGGGAAGGTTCCTACACCTTC.

This clonotype was observed many times. The CDR3 nucleotides are TGTGCCAGCAGCCCCGGGACAGGCACCTCGAGGACTGAAGCTTTCTTT. This sequence encodes CASSPGTGTSRTEAFF. The chain uses TRBV7-3 and TRBJ1-1; 8 bases align to TRBD1. The length of the CDR3 is 16 residues. Germline trimming cut 5 bases from V and 5 bases from J; bases unmatched to any gene: 13. The germline gives CDR1 SGHTA, CDR2 FQGTGA.

The chain is built from TRBV6-2 or TRBV6-3 and TRBJ1-1, with unresolved D. The germline V gene has CDR1 MNHEY and CDR2 SVGEGT. The CDR3 sequence is 15 residues long. V lost 7 bases and J 0 bases, leaving 15 bases between the germline ends. The CDR3 DNA is TGTGCCAGCACTCCATGGCCGAGGTTGAACACTGAAGCTTTCTTT. Its protein is CASTPWPRLNTEAFF.

The sample holds many counts of this clonotype. The rearrangement links TRBV3-1 to TRBJ2-3; D may be TRBD1 (5 bases). V lost 4 bases, J lost 0 bases, and 14 bases lay in between. Germline CDR1 LGHDT, CDR2 YNNKEL (reference sequence). The CDR3 consists of 16 residues. CDR3 bases: TGTGCCAGCAGCCCCAGCGCGCAGGGCAGCACAGATACGCAGTATTTT. This translates into CASSPSAQGSTDTQYF.

This clonotype came up many times. This chain connects TRBV5-1 to TRBJ2-1; D not certain. This CDR3 spans 13 amino acids. Germline values: CDR1 SGHRS, CDR2 YFSETQ. Trimming pared 2 bases from V and 7 bases from J, leaving 10 bases between. CDR3 amino acids: CASSFDPGNEQFF. The CDR3, as DNA: TGCGCCAGCAGCTTCGATCCTGGGAATGAGCAGTTCTTC.

This clonotype occurred many times. The V and J genes are TRBV5-1 and TRBJ2-7; no clear D. Trimming stripped 3 bases from V and 4 bases from J, with 17 bases between. The CDR3 length is 15 residues. CDR1 and CDR2 from the germline V gene are SGHRS and YFSETQ. This CDR3 is CASSSSGGQAYEQYF. The CDR3 DNA follows: TGCGCCAGCAGCTCCTCGGGCGGTCAGGCTTACGAGCAGTACTTC.

This clonotype was detected many times. This chain joins TRBV2 and TRBJ1-1; the D is unclear. With 1 base removed from V and 2 bases from J, the gap between germline ends came to 5 bases. Germline CDR1 is SNHLY and CDR2 is FYNNEI. The CDR3 is made up of 13 amino acids. The CDR3, as DNA: TGTGCCAGCAGTGAAGGCATCAACACTGAAGCTTTCTTT. Protein: CASSEGINTEAFF.

This clonotype was counted at least ten times. This chain links TRBV12-3 or TRBV12-4 with TRBJ1-1; 8 bases fit TRBD1. The CDR3 consists of 16 residues. Germline trimming cut 2 bases from V and 2 bases from J; bases unmatched to any gene: 7. CDR3: CASSLRLTGVNTEAFF. CDR3 coding DNA: TGTGCCAGCAGTTTAAGATTGACAGGGGTTAACACTGAAGCTTTCTTT.

This sequence joins TRBV2 and TRBJ2-5; D gene ambiguous. CDR3 length equals 11 residues. Germline V gene lookup returns CDR1 SNHLY and CDR2 FYNNEI. Trimming removed 4 bases from V and 3 bases from J, with 3 bases in between. The CDR3 nucleotides are TGTGCCAGCAGTGCTGAAGAGACCCAGTACTTC. The encoded protein is CASSAEETQYF.